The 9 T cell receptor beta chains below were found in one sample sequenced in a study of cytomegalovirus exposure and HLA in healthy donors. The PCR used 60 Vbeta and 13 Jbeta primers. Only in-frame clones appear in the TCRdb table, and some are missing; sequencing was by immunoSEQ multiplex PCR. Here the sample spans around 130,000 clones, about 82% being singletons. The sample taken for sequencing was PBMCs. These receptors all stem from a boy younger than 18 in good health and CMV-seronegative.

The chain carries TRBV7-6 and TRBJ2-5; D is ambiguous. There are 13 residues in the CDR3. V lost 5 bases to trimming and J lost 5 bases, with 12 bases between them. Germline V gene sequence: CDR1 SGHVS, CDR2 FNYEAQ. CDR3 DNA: TGTGCCAGCAGCCGTTCCCTCGGTGAGACCCAGTACTTC. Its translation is CASSRSLGETQYF.

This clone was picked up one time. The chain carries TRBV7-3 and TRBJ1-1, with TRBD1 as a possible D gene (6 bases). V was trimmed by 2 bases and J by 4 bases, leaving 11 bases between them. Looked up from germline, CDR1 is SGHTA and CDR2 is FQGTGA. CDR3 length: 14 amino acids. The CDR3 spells CASSLGGAGTEAFF. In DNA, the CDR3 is TGTGCCAGCAGCTTAGGGGGCGCAGGCACTGAAGCTTTCTTT.

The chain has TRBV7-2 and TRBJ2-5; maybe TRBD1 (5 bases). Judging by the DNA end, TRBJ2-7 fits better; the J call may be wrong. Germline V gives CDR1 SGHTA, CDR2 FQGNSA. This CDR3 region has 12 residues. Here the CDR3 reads CASSLQGYEQYF. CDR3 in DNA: TGTGCCAGCAGCTTACAGGGTTACGAGCAGTACTTC.

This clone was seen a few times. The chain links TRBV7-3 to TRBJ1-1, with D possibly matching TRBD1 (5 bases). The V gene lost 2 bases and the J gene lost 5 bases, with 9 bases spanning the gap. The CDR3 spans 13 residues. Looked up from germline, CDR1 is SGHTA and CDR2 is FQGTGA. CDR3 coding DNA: TGTGCCAGCAGCTTAGGGGGGAAGACTGAAGCTTTCTTT. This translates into CASSLGGKTEAFF. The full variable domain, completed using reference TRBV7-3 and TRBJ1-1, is GAGVSQTPSNKVTEKGKYVELRCDPISGHTALYWYRQSLGQGPEFLIYFQGTGAADDSGLPNDRFFAVRPEGSVSTLKIQRTERGDSAVYLCASSLGGKTEAFFGQGTRLTVV.

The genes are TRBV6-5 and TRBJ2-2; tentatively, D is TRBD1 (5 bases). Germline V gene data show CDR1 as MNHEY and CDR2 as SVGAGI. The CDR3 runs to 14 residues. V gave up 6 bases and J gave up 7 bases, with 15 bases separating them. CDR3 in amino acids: CASSRSQGGGELFF. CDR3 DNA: TGTGCCAGCAGCCGGAGTCAGGGCGGCGGGGAGCTGTTTTTT.

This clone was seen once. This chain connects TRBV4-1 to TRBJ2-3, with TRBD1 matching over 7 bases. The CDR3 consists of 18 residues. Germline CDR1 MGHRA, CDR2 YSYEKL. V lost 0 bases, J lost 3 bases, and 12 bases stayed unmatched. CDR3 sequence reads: CASSQESPSLRGTDTQYF. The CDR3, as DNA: TGCGCCAGCAGCCAAGAATCGCCTAGCCTCAGGGGGACAGATACGCAGTATTTT.

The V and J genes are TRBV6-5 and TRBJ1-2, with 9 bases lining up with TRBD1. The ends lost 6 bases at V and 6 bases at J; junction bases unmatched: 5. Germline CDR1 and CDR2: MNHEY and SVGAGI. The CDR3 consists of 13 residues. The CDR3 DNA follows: TGTGCCAGCAGCCCGGGACAGGGCAATGGCTACACCTTC. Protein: CASSPGQGNGYTF.

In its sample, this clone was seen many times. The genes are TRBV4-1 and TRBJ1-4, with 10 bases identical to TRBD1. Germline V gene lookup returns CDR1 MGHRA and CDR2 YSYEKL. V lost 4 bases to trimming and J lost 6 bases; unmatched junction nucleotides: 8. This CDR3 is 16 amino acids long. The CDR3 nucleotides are TGCGCCAGCAGCCCCAACCCAGGGACAGGGGATGAAAAACTGTTTTTT. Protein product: CASSPNPGTGDEKLFF.

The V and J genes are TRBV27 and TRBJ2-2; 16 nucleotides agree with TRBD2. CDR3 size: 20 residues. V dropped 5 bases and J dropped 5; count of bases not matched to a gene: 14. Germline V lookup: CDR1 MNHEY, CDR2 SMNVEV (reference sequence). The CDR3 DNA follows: TGTGCCAGCAGTCCCACGGGGGGACTAGCGGGAGGGCCAGGGACCGGGGAGCTGTTTTTT. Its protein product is CASSPTGGLAGGPGTGELFF.